These 13 T cell receptor beta chains originate from one sample sequenced in a study of blood T cell repertoires in COVID-19. Only in-frame clones appear in the TCRdb table, and some are missing; sequencing was by immunoSEQ multiplex PCR. The table has 250,000 or so clones, around 90% seen once. Sequenced: peripheral blood. These receptors were obtained from a woman aged 40 to 55 who had recovered from COVID-19.

The chain recombines TRBV7-9 with TRBJ2-5; 8 bases line up with TRBD2. Losses at the gene ends were 5 bases for V and 7 bases for J; bases not matched to a gene: 15. The CDR3 runs 16 residues. Germline assignment: CDR1 SEHNR and CDR2 FQNEAQ (reference sequence). The DNA of the CDR3 is TGTGCCAGCAGCGAGGGGACCGGGAGGGACCACCGGACCCAGTACTTC. Translated: CASSEGTGRDHRTQYF.

The V and J genes are TRBV11-3 and TRBJ2-1; maybe TRBD2 (6 bases). Between the trimmed V and J ends, which lost 1 base and 10 bases, there was a span of 20 bases. The CDR3 contains 16 residues. CDR1 and CDR2 from the germline V gene are SGHNT and YENEEA. The CDR3 protein is CASSLVGAAGTGEQFF. The CDR3 DNA reads as TGTGCCAGCAGCTTAGTCGGAGCGGCGGGAACCGGCGAGCAGTTCTTC.

This chain joins TRBV5-6 and TRBJ2-2, with 9 nucleotides matching TRBD2. The CDR3 is made up of 15 amino acids. V lost 2 bases, J lost 6 bases, and 5 bases stayed unmatched. The germline V gene has CDR1 SGHDT and CDR2 YYEEEE. The DNA for the CDR3 is TGTGCCAGCAGCTTTCGGCGGGAGGGCCCCGGGGAGCTGTTTTTT. Its protein is CASSFRREGPGELFF.

This sequence joins TRBV6-5 and TRBJ1-1, with 10 bases that match TRBD1. Trimming cost V 5 bases and J 3 bases; bases outside gene matches: 6. The CDR3 runs to 15 residues. Germline V gives CDR1 MNHEY, CDR2 SVGAGI. The CDR3 nucleotides are TGTGCCAGCAGTCCATACGGACAGGGGGACACTGAAGCTTTCTTT. Protein product: CASSPYGQGDTEAFF.

This clone was detected once. The chain has TRBV30 and TRBJ1-6; 9 bases agree with TRBD1. Germline V gives CDR1 GTSNPN, CDR2 SVGIG (reference sequence). The V and J ends lost 1 base and 6 bases, in that order; junction bases with no gene match: 1. This CDR3 is built from 14 residues. CDR3 coding DNA: TGTGCCTGGAGTGAGGGACAGGGTAATTCACCCCTCCACTTT. This translates into CAWSEGQGNSPLHF.

This chain connects TRBV6-2 or TRBV6-3 to TRBJ2-7; no clear D gene. Germline V gene lookup returns CDR1 MNHEY and CDR2 SVGEGT. This CDR3 has 12 residues. V was clipped by 0 bases and J by 4 bases, with 4 bases between them. The CDR3 is CASSYSSYEQYF. The CDR3 DNA sequence: TGTGCCAGCAGTTACTCCTCTTACGAGCAGTACTTC.

This sequence joins TRBV5-1 and TRBJ2-1; no definite D call. The V end was cut by 1 base, the J end by 2 bases, with 10 bases between. Germline V gene sequence: CDR1 SGHRS, CDR2 YFSETQ. The CDR3 runs 15 residues. CDR3 protein: CASSLSGLTYNEQFF. Written as DNA, the CDR3 is TGCGCCAGCAGCTTGTCGGGTCTCACCTACAATGAGCAGTTCTTC.

The chain is built from TRBV15 and TRBJ1-1; D unresolved. The CDR3 runs to 13 residues. V gave up 3 bases and J gave up 0 bases, with 5 bases separating them. CDR1 and CDR2 (germline): LNHNV, YYDKDF (reference sequence). Written as DNA, the CDR3 is TGTGCCACCAGCAGTCCAGTGAACACTGAAGCTTTCTTT. This gives the protein CATSSPVNTEAFF.

The chain joins TRBV30 to TRBJ2-7; TRBD2 aligns across 7 bases. V lost 1 base to trimming and J lost 3 bases; unmatched junction nucleotides: 6. The CDR3 covers 14 residues. Germline V gene sequence: CDR1 GTSNPN, CDR2 SVGIG (reference sequence). The CDR3 DNA reads as TGTGCCTGGAGTGAGGGAGGGAATCGCTACGAGCAGTACTTC. This gives the protein CAWSEGGNRYEQYF.

The chain recombines TRBV7-2 with TRBJ2-5, with a tentative D call TRBD2 (6 bases). Germline V CDR1 and CDR2: SGHTA, FQGNSA. With 3 bases removed from V and 1 base from J, the gap between germline ends came to 21 bases. The length of the CDR3 is 18 residues. The DNA for the CDR3 is TGTGCCAGCAGCTTCGTTGGAGGGGCTGGGAACCGCCAAGAGACCCAGTACTTC. Protein sequence: CASSFVGGAGNRQETQYF.

The chain couples TRBV2 to TRBJ2-3; weak D call: TRBD1 (6 bases). The CDR3 is made up of 12 amino acids. V shed 6 bases and J shed 5 bases, with 9 bases lying between them. Germline CDR1 SNHLY, CDR2 FYNNEI. CDR3 protein: CASRDSRDTQYF. CDR3 DNA sequence: TGTGCCAGCAGGGACAGCCGAGATACGCAGTATTTT.

V and J are TRBV28 and TRBJ2-7, with D tentatively TRBD2 (5 bases). The V end lost 3 bases, the J end lost 3 bases, and 12 bases lay between the germline ends. CDR3 size: 14 residues. The germline CDR1 and CDR2 sequences are MDHEN and SYDVKM. CDR3 DNA sequence: TGTGCCAGCAGTTTCGAGCGGCAACACTACGAGCAGTACTTC. Translation: CASSFERQHYEQYF.

This rearrangement joins TRBV5-4 to TRBJ1-6; TRBD1 aligns across 8 bases. V was pared by 4 bases and J by 7 bases, with 4 bases of the junction left unmatched. This CDR3 contains 14 residues. CDR1 and CDR2 (germline): SGHNT, YYREEE (reference sequence). The CDR3 protein is CASSLRDRNSPLHF. CDR3 coding DNA: TGTGCCAGCAGCCTCCGGGACAGGAATTCACCCCTCCACTTT.